This TCR beta chain was identified during a study of blood T cell repertoires in COVID-19. The method was immunoSEQ multiplex PCR; TCRdb's version includes in-frame clones alone and lacks a portion of them. The data show approximately 22,000 clones, approximately 92% seen once. Germline assignment: CDR1 MDHEN and CDR2 SYDVKM. Trimming removed 5 bases at V and 6 bases at J, with 19 bases between. The CDR3 is made up of 15 amino acids. This TCR came from a man aged 65 to 79 with active COVID-19. The chain is built from TRBV28 and TRBJ2-5; perhaps TRBD2 as D (5 bases). Sample: peripheral blood. The CDR3 reads CASSPPGGSRQTQYF. CDR3 DNA sequence: TGTGCCAGCAGTCCCCCTGGTGGGAGCAGACAGACCCAGTACTTC.